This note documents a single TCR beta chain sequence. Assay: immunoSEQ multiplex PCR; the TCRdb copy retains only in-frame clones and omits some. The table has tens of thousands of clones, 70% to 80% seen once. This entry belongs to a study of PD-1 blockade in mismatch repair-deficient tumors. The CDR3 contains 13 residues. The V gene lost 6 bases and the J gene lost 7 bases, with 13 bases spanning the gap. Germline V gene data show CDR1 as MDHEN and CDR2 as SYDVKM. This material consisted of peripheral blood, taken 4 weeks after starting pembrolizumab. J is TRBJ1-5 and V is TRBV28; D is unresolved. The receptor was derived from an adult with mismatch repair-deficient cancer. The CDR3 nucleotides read TGTGCCAGCAGCCCCAAAGGGTGGCAGCCCCAGCATTTT. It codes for CASSPKGWQPQHF.